These 18 T cell receptor beta chains originate from one sample sequenced in a study of control samples from healthy donors and cancer patients. Using immunoSEQ multiplex PCR, the repertoire was profiled, and TCRdb retains in-frame clones only, with some absent. The data show 150,000 to 200,000 clones, with approximately 94% seen just once and more than 1.1% held by the top ten. Material for sequencing was blood. Source of these receptors: a woman aged 18-30 years in good health.

The V and J genes are TRBV2 and TRBJ1-2; the match to TRBD1 covers 9 bases. The junction had 6 bases not matched to a gene; V was cut back by 6 bases and J by 7 bases. The germline V gene has CDR1 SNHLY and CDR2 FYNNEI. This CDR3 spans 13 amino acids. CDR3 in amino acids: CASRATGGFGYTF. The CDR3 DNA sequence: TGTGCCAGCAGAGCTACAGGGGGCTTTGGCTACACCTTC.

The chain uses TRBV7-9 and TRBJ2-5, with D hard to call. Germline CDR1 is SEHNR and CDR2 is FQNEAQ (reference sequence). Trimming removed 1 base from V and 4 bases from J, with 16 bases in between. The CDR3 runs to 16 residues. DNA for the CDR3: TGTGCCAGCAGCTTAGTTTTTAGTGGTAACTTAGAGACCCAGTACTTC. Protein sequence: CASSLVFSGNLETQYF.

The V and J genes are TRBV19 and TRBJ1-4; tentatively, D is TRBD1 (5 bases). The CDR3 sequence is 13 residues long. V gave up 9 bases and J gave up 5 bases, with 13 bases separating them. The germline CDR1 and CDR2 sequences are LNHDA and SQIVND (reference sequence). This CDR3 reads CASRRQPNEKLFF. The CDR3 DNA reads as TGTGCCAGCCGGCGACAGCCAAATGAAAAACTGTTTTTT.

The chain links TRBV19 to TRBJ1-2; a weak D match, TRBD1 (5 bases). Germline CDR1 LNHDA, CDR2 SQIVND (reference sequence). V was shortened by 9 bases and J by 8 bases, with 19 bases between the two germline ends. This CDR3 spans 13 amino acids. The CDR3, as DNA: TGTGCCAGCCTCCCAGCGGGGCTAGGAGGCTACACCTTC. Its translation: CASLPAGLGGYTF.

The chain has TRBV7-2 and TRBJ1-6; possible D gene TRBD1, 5 bases. The germline V gene encodes CDR1 SGHTA and CDR2 FQGNSA. The V end lost 1 base, the J end lost 7 bases, and 8 bases lay between the germline ends. This CDR3 has 14 residues. The CDR3 sequence is CASSLVQGNSPLHF. CDR3 sequence (DNA): TGTGCCAGCAGCTTAGTCCAGGGAAATTCACCCCTCCACTTT.

The genes are TRBV7-9 and TRBJ1-2, with 9 bases that match TRBD1. Trimming took 1 base from V and 5 from J; bases not matched to a gene: 5. The CDR3 has 15 amino acids. Germline V lookup: CDR1 SEHNR, CDR2 FQNEAQ (reference sequence). CDR3 in DNA: TGTGCCAGCAGCTTAGGTACAGGGGGCGGATATGGCTACACCTTC. This encodes CASSLGTGGGYGYTF.

V usage is TRBV11-2 and J usage is TRBJ2-5; TRBD1 matches 10 bases. CDR3 length: 16 amino acids. Trimming removed 4 bases from V and 3 bases from J; junction bases left unmatched: 8. CDR1 is SGHAT and CDR2 is FQNNGV in the germline V gene. CDR3 residues: CASSSSRDRGKETQYF. In DNA form, the CDR3 reads TGTGCCAGCAGCTCCTCCAGGGACAGGGGAAAAGAGACCCAGTACTTC. Supplemented by reference TRBV11-2 and TRBJ2-5, the full variable domain reads EAGVAQSPRYKIIEKRQSVAFWCNPISGHATLYWYQQILGQGPKLLIQFQNNGVVDDSQLPKDRFSAERLKGVDSTLKIQPAKLEDSAVYLCASSSSRDRGKETQYFGPGTRLLVL.

The rearrangement uses TRBV18 and TRBJ1-5; 9 nucleotides line up with TRBD1. The germline CDR1 and CDR2 sequences are KGHSH and LQKENI. This CDR3 spans 18 amino acids. J lost 2 bases, V lost 2 bases, and 10 bases had no gene match. In DNA, the CDR3 is TGTGCCAGCTCACCAGGGGGACAGGGAATCTTGGGCAATCAGCCCCAGCATTTT. Its protein product is CASSPGGQGILGNQPQHF.

This chain uses TRBV5-4 with TRBJ2-3, with 16 bases that match TRBD2. J lost 7 bases, V lost 4 bases, and 9 bases had no gene match. The CDR3 is 17 amino acids. Germline CDR1 is SGHNT and CDR2 is YYREEE (reference sequence). The chain's CDR3 is CASSIPGLAGGPNTQYF. The DNA of the CDR3 is TGTGCCAGCAGCATTCCGGGACTAGCGGGGGGGCCAAATACGCAGTATTTT. Drawing the rest from reference TRBV5-4 and TRBJ2-3, the complete variable domain is ETGVTQSPTHLIKTRGQQVTLRCSSQSGHNTVSWYQQALGQGPQFIFQYYREEENGRGNFPPRFSGLQFPNYSSELNVNALELDDSALYLCASSIPGLAGGPNTQYFGPGTRLTVL.

The chain uses TRBV19 and TRBJ2-5, with 10 bases identical to TRBD2. Trimming cost V 2 bases and J 4 bases; bases outside gene matches: 7. CDR1 and CDR2 (germline): LNHDA, SQIVND (reference sequence). The CDR3 is 16 residues long. CDR3 coding DNA: TGTGCCAGTAGTATACTAGCGGGAGTTTCTGTAGAGACCCAGTACTTC. This encodes CASSILAGVSVETQYF.

This sequence joins TRBV7-6 and TRBJ1-3; a possible D gene is TRBD1 (5 bases). The CDR3 has 12 amino acids. The V gene lost 5 bases and the J gene lost 9 bases, with 11 bases spanning the gap. Germline V lookup: CDR1 SGHVS, CDR2 FNYEAQ. The CDR3 sequence: CASSPNGGTIYF. The CDR3 nucleotides read TGTGCCAGCAGCCCGAATGGGGGCACCATATATTTT.

The chain links TRBV5-4 to TRBJ2-2; 8 bases line up with TRBD2. Unmatched junction bases numbered 3, after V lost 4 bases and J lost 7 bases. This CDR3 has 13 amino acids. Germline CDR1 SGHNT, CDR2 YYREEE (reference sequence). For the CDR3, the DNA is TGTGCCAGCAGCACTACTAGCGGCGGGGAGCTGTTTTTT. Residues: CASSTTSGGELFF.

The rearrangement joins TRBV19 to TRBJ1-1; D is possibly TRBD1 (5 bases). From germline, CDR1 is LNHDA and CDR2 SQIVND (reference sequence). V was trimmed by 7 bases and J by 0 bases, leaving 21 bases between them. The CDR3 length is 17 residues. The CDR3 nucleotides read TGTGCCAGTACCCATTTATATAGGGGTAGAATGAACACTGAAGCTTTCTTT. Translated, it gives CASTHLYRGRMNTEAFF. Filled out from reference TRBV19 and TRBJ1-1, the complete variable domain reads DGGITQSPKYLFRKEGQNVTLSCEQNLNHDAMYWYRQDPGQGLRLIYYSQIVNDFQKGDIAEGYSVSREKKESFPLTVTSAQKNPTAFYLCASTHLYRGRMNTEAFFGQGTRLTVV.

V is TRBV3-1 (or the pseudogene TRBV3-2) and J is TRBJ2-1, with 9 nucleotides matching TRBD2. Looked up from germline, CDR1 is LGHDT and CDR2 is YNNKEL (reference sequence). The V and J ends lost 0 bases and 6 bases, in that order; junction bases with no gene match: 9. There are 17 residues in the CDR3. The chain's CDR3 is CASSQDGTSPAPNEQFF. The CDR3, as DNA: TGTGCCAGCAGCCAAGATGGGACTAGCCCAGCACCCAATGAGCAGTTCTTC.

V and J are TRBV5-1 and TRBJ2-3; 9 nucleotides agree with TRBD1. V lost 3 bases and J lost 1; bases outside the gene matches: 6. The germline V gene encodes CDR1 SGHRS and CDR2 YFSETQ. CDR3 size: 16 residues. CDR3 sequence: CASSSLGQGGTDTQYF. In nucleotides, the CDR3 is TGCGCCAGCAGCTCTTTGGGACAGGGCGGCACAGATACGCAGTATTTT.

The J gene is TRBJ2-5, the V gene TRBV12-3 or TRBV12-4; the D gene is possibly TRBD1 (5 bases). The CDR3 totals 13 residues. V was pared by 2 bases and J by 4 bases, with 8 bases between. CDR3 protein: CASSLTRAETQYF. The CDR3 DNA sequence: TGTGCCAGCAGTTTAACCAGGGCAGAGACCCAGTACTTC.

V is TRBV9 and J is TRBJ2-5, with 16 bases that match TRBD2. The CDR3 has 18 amino acids. The germline CDR1 and CDR2 sequences are SGDLS and YYNGEE. The V gene end was trimmed by 0 bases and the J gene end by 4 bases; junction bases not matched to a gene: 6. The DNA for the CDR3 is TGTGCCAGCAGCGTAGCTGGGACTAGCGGGAGGGCCGGAGAGACCCAGTACTTC. Its translation is CASSVAGTSGRAGETQYF.

This clone was seen once. V is TRBV5-6 and J is TRBJ2-7; no clear D. CDR1 is SGHDT, CDR2 YYEEEE, per germline. The V end lost 2 bases, the J end lost 3 bases, and 9 bases lay between the germline ends. The CDR3 covers 13 residues. The CDR3 region is CASSFLGFYEQYF. CDR3 sequence (DNA): TGTGCCAGCAGCTTTCTGGGGTTCTACGAGCAGTACTTC.